This T cell receptor (beta chain) was sequenced in a study of T cells in Graves' hyperthyroidism and ophthalmopathy. Germline CDR1 MNHEY, CDR2 SVGEGT. The CDR3 runs to 14 residues. Trimming cost V 2 bases and J 5 bases, with 13 bases left between them. RNA transcripts yielded amplified TCR beta CDR3 regions. In the first-round RT-PCR of the TCR CDR3, the HTBI primer set was used. MiXCR, run by TCRdb on the multiplex PCR reads, gives a single entry per CDR3 protein. The sample holds a few hundred thousand distinct CDR3 sequences; about 15% are singletons and the top ten take 6.5% to 8%. Diagnosing involved the use of clinical symptoms, serum thyroxine and TRAb, thyroid ultrasound and orbital computed tomography. Of note for this clonotype: One base away lies a much larger clone, so this may be a sequencing read error.

This clonotype was obtained from a woman in her twenties or thirties with Graves' hyperthyroidism. Input material: blood. The V and J genes are TRBV6-2 or TRBV6-3 and TRBJ2-7; D possibly corresponds to TRBD2 (7 bases). CDR3 in amino acids: CASSYAAGAHEQYF. The CDR3 coding sequence is TGTGCCAGCAGTTACGCGGCGGGGGCCCACGAGCAGTACTTC.